This T cell receptor (beta chain) originates from a study of human T cells and chemical hapten exposure. TCRdb redid the calling of the RACE reads with MiXCR, one entry per CDR3 protein. The table records just under 65,000 distinct CDR3 sequences, more than 9.5% of them present only once. Study results and limitations: DPC sensitization produced no change in TCRs with frequency above 1 in 1000.

V lost 5 bases and J 0 bases, leaving 9 bases between the germline ends. Per germline, CDR1 SGHTA and CDR2 FQGTGA. The length of the CDR3 is 14 residues. Points on this clonotype: The target antigen is unknown.

The time point is: patch test 3, about 24 weeks after DPC sensitization. Stated treatment: therapeutic diphenylcyclopropenone sensitization with weekly scalp DPC. The TCR originated in a woman in her twenties or thirties with alopecia areata. Some clones in this sample may be carry-over from other donors' samples. The gene calls are TRBV7-3 and TRBJ2-3; D call uncertain. The source was whole blood, collected in connection with sensitization to the hapten diphenylcyclopropenone (DPC). The CDR3: CASSLDPSTDTQYF. CDR3 bases: TGTGCCAGCAGCCTGGACCCTAGCACAGATACGCAGTATTTT.